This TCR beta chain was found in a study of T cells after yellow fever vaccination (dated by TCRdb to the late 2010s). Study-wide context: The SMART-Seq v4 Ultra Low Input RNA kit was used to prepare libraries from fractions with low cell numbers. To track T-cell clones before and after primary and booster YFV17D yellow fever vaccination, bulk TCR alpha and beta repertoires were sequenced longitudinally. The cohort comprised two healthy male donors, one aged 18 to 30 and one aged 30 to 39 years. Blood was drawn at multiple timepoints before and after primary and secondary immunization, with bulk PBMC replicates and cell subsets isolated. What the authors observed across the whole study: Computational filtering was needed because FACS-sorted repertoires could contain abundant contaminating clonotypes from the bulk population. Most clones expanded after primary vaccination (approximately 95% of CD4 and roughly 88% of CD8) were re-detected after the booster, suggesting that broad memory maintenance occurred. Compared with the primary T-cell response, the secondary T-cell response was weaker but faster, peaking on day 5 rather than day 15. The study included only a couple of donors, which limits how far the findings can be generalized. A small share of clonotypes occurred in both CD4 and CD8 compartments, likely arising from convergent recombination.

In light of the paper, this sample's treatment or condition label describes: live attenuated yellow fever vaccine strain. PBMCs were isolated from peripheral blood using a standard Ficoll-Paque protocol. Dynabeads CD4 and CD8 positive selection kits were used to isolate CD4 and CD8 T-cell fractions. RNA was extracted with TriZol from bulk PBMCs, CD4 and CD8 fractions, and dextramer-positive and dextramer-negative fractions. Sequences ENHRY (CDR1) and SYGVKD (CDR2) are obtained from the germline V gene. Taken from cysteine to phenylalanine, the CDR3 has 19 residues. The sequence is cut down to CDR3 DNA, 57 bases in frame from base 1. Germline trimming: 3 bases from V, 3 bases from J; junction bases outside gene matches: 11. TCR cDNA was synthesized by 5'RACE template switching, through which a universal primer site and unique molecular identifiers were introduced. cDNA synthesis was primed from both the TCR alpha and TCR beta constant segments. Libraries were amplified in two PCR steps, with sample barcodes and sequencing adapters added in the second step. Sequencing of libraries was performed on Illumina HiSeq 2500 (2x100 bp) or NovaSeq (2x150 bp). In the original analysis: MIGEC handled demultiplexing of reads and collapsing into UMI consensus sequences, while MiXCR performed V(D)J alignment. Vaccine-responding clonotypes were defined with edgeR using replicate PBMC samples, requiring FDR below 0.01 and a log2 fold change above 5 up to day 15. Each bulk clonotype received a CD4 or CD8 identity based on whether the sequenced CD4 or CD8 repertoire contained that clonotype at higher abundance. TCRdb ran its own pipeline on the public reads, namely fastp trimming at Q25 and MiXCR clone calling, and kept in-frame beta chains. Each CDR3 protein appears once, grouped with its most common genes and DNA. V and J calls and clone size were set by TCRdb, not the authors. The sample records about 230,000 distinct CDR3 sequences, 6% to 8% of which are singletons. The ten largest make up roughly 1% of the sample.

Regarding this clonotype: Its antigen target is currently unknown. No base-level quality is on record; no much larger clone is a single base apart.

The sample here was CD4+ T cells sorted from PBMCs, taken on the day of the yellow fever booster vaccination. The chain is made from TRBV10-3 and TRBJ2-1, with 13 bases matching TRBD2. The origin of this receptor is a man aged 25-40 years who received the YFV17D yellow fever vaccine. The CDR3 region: CAISDLGQGTSGVYNEQFF. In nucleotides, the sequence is TGTGCCATCAGTGACCTGGGACAGGGGACTAGCGGGGTCTACAATGAGCAGTTCTTC.